This record looks at one TCR beta chain sequence and its context. The target of this receptor is not known. No clone much larger than this one lies a single base away; base qualities are absent. Its CDR3 holds 14 amino acids, cysteine through phenylalanine. The DNA shown is the 42-base CDR3, in frame from base 1. V is pared back by 5 bases and J by 5 bases, with 12 bases lying between the germline termini. CDR1 LNHDA and CDR2 SQIVND are derived from the germline V gene (reference sequence). The CDR3 regions of human TCRbeta chains were analyzed by immunosequencing. Turning to the authors' computational methods: Repertoire TCRs were matched against a reference library of SARS-CoV-2-specific TCRs generated with the MIRA antigen-specificity platform. Breadth was defined as the fraction of unique TCRs that were SARS-CoV-2-associated. Depth was defined as the fraction of total T cells that were SARS-CoV-2-associated. Using the MIRA data, every spike-specific TCR was mapped to the spike region that the TCR reacted to and assigned to either a CD4 or a CD8 class. Log10-transformed breadth and depth values were compared by one-way ANOVA with Sidak's multiple comparisons tests. The clones in this table, taken by TCRdb from immuneACCESS, are in-frame only. Not every clone is retained; where verified, under half of the shortfall comes from an unresolved V gene, and the cause of the rest is unknown. V and J calls and clone size are as listed in that table; D and trimming were resolved from the DNA. This sample has some 160,000 clones in its table, and 93% of those were observed once. The ten largest make up about 0.9% of the sample.

This specimen belongs to a study of T cell responses to AZD1222 COVID-19 vaccine (dated by TCRdb to about 2021). Broadly, across the study: AZD1222 recipients whose second dose came at about 4 weeks and those whose second dose came at about 12 weeks were combined into one group, since spike-specific TCR depth and breadth did not differ between the two schedules. Trial participants were enrolled by age into subgroups of 18-55, 56-69 and 70-plus years, and approximately 150, 30 and 60 TCR-sequenced participants, respectively, were included in these subgroups. TCR sequencing covered fewer than 250 trial participants: 200 to 210 given two doses of AZD1222 and about 26 given two doses of MenACWY control vaccine.

Broader findings and caveats from the paper: Spike-specific TCR breadth and depth rose significantly after two AZD1222 doses compared with day 0 and with MenACWY recipients. Participants were mostly white British, with more females than males. The authors suggested clonal diversity may have been underestimated. Only five to seven AZD1222 recipients were SARS-CoV-2 seropositive at baseline, limiting conclusions about previously exposed vaccinees. Because no day 14 peak-response samples were available, the repertoires could be characterized only after the peak T cell response. The whole spike protein was spanned by vaccine-associated CD4 TCRs, and dominant responses were seen in regions 160-218 and 743-854. Nearly half of unique spike-specific TCRs reportedly recognized epitopes outside regions mutated in the B.1.351 and B.1.1.7 variants. The 56-69-year group was small, and its depth increase did not reach significance, likely because of low power.

Sample time point, as interpreted from the label and publication: baseline before first vaccination. Vaccinee samples came from UK trials COV001 and COV002, including a single-blind randomized controlled phase 2/3 trial of AZD1222 (ChAdOx1 nCoV-19) in healthy adults. For TCRbeta chain sequencing, PBMC samples were collected from trial participants at day 0 and at day 28 after the second dose. Sample: peripheral blood, taken on day 0 of AZD1222 vaccination. This TCR was sampled from an adult in good health. This chain is built from TRBV19 and TRBJ1-4; perhaps TRBD1 is the D gene, with 5 bases matching. CDR3 protein: CASSLGQLNEKLFF. The DNA sequence reads TGTGCCAGTAGTTTGGGGCAGTTAAATGAAAAACTGTTTTTT.